Listed below are T cell receptor beta chains from one sample, sequenced in a study of T cell responses to AZD1222 COVID-19 vaccine. Generated by immunoSEQ multiplex PCR, the TCRdb table keeps only in-frame clones and is missing some. In the table there are under 150,000 clones, roughly 88% of which are singletons. Specimen: peripheral blood, collected on day 0 of MenACWY control vaccination. The receptors come from an adult in good health. Each CDR3 is given with its conserved first and last residue. D genes are given only for firm matches. Clone sizes are given selectively: once, few, many, or a class where the clone is expanded.

>TRBJ1-4|TRBV4-3|.|TRBD1
CASSQSPQGANEKLFF
TGCGCCAGCAGCCAATCACCCCAGGGGGCTAATGAAAAACTGTTTTTT
>TRBJ2-3|TRBV9|.|TRBD1
CASSVRQGASQLTDTQYF
TGTGCCAGCAGCGTTCGACAGGGGGCAAGTCAGCTCACAGATACGCAGTATTTT
>TRBJ1-2|TRBV18|.|.
CASSYSGDGYTF
TGTGCCAGCTCATATTCCGGGGACGGCTACACCTTC
>TRBJ2-7|TRBV18|.|.
CASSPGQNYEQYF
TGTGCCAGCTCCCCGGGACAAAACTACGAGCAGTACTTC
>TRBJ2-3|TRBV19|.|TRBD1
CASSTDRGQGDTQYF
TGTGCCAGTAGTACAGACAGGGGGCAGGGAGATACGCAGTATTTT
>TRBJ1-2|TRBV3-1/TRBV3-2|.|.
CASTIGSMWQNYGYTF
TGTGCCAGCACAATTGGGTCAATGTGGCAGAACTATGGCTACACCTTC
>TRBJ2-1|TRBV5-1|.|TRBD1
CASSFRDSYNEQFF
TGCGCCAGCAGCTTCCGGGACAGTTACAATGAGCAGTTCTTC
>TRBJ2-5|TRBV3-1/TRBV3-2|.|TRBD2
CASSPVIAGGRMRETQYF
TGTGCCAGCAGCCCGGTCATAGCGGGGGGGCGCATGAGGGAGACCCAGTACTTC
>TRBJ1-2|TRBV3-1/TRBV3-2|once|.
CASSQDSGGYGYTF
TGTGCCAGCAGCCAAGATAGCGGGGGCTATGGCTACACCTTC
>TRBJ2-7|TRBV7-8|.|TRBD2
CASSSLGLAGGTEQYF
TGTGCCAGCAGCTCCTTGGGACTAGCGGGGGGTACCGAGCAGTACTTC
>TRBJ1-3|TRBV7-3|few|.
CASSKNLNPSGNTIYF
TGTGCCAGCAGCAAAAACTTGAACCCCTCTGGAAACACCATATATTTT
>TRBJ2-7|TRBV7-3|once|TRBD1
CASSAGTGYEQYF
TGTGCCAGCAGCGCCGGGACAGGCTACGAGCAGTACTTC
>TRBJ2-5|TRBV15|.|TRBD2
CATSRDRGAGEETQYF
TGTGCCACCAGCAGAGACCGGGGAGCGGGAGAAGAGACCCAGTACTTC
>TRBJ1-1|TRBV30|.|.
CACKGRLGNEAFF
TGTGCCTGCAAGGGCCGGTTGGGGAATGAAGCTTTCTTT
>TRBJ2-2|TRBV24-1|.|.
CATSDPFRGTGELFF
TGTGCCACCAGTGATCCTTTCCGGGGGACCGGGGAGCTGTTTTTT
>TRBJ2-7|TRBV28|.|TRBD2
CASRRAGGTYYEQYF
TGTGCCAGCAGACGAGCGGGAGGGACTTATTACGAGCAGTACTTC
>TRBJ1-3|TRBV11-2|.|.
CASSPFTGNSGNTIYF
TGTGCCAGCAGCCCTTTTACAGGGAACTCTGGAAACACCATATATTTT
>TRBJ1-2|TRBV2|.|TRBD1
CASTVRTGGNYGYTF
TGTGCCAGCACCGTAAGGACAGGGGGCAACTATGGCTACACCTTC
>TRBJ1-4|TRBV7-9|once|TRBD1
CASSLVGQAPNEKLFF
TGTGCCAGCAGCTTAGTCGGACAGGCACCAAATGAAAAACTGTTTTTT
>TRBJ2-6|TRBV18|once|TRBD1
CASSPSGTGSSGANVLTF
TGTGCCAGCTCACCGTCCGGGACAGGTTCCTCTGGGGCCAACGTCCTGACTTTC
>TRBJ2-5|TRBV3-1/TRBV3-2|.|TRBD2
CASSPGTSGAETQYF
TGTGCCAGCAGCCCCGGGACTAGCGGGGCGGAGACCCAGTACTTC
>TRBJ2-5|TRBV5-4|.|TRBD2
CASSLGGTSGGFQETQYF
TGTGCCAGCAGCTTGGGAGGGACTAGCGGGGGATTCCAGGAGACCCAGTACTTC
>TRBJ2-5|TRBV15|.|.
CATSGGGDQETQYF
TGTGCCACCAGCGGGGGAGGTGATCAAGAGACCCAGTACTTC
>TRBJ1-6|TRBV5-4|.|TRBD1
CASSPGQGASNSPLHF
TGTGCCAGCAGCCCCGGACAGGGCGCTTCTAATTCACCCCTCCACTTT
>TRBJ1-4|TRBV18|.|TRBD1
CASSQGQGGQGASILFF
TGTGCCAGCTCACAGGGCCAAGGTGGACAGGGGGCCTCGATACTGTTTTTT
>TRBJ1-1|TRBV11-2|medium-sized|.
CASSLDESGGATEAFF
TGTGCCAGCAGCTTAGATGAGTCCGGGGGTGCCACTGAAGCTTTCTTT
>TRBJ1-1|TRBV29-1|.|.
CSVEDRVSTEAFF
TGCAGCGTTGAAGATCGGGTCAGCACTGAAGCTTTCTTT
>TRBJ1-5|TRBV12-3/TRBV12-4|few|TRBD1
CASSWDRGQSQHF
TGTGCCAGCAGTTGGGACAGGGGGCAATCCCAGCATTTT
>TRBJ1-6|TRBV19|.|TRBD1
CASSETGTGASYNSPLHF
TGTGCCAGTAGTGAAACCGGGACAGGGGCTTCCTATAATTCACCCCTCCACTTT
>TRBJ2-3|TRBV11-2|.|TRBD2
CASSLRASGGLTQYF
TGTGCCAGCAGCCTCAGGGCTAGCGGGGGCCTTACGCAGTATTTT
>TRBJ1-6|TRBV5-4|.|.
CASSLSGRSYNSPLHF
TGTGCCAGCAGCTTGTCAGGCCGGTCCTATAATTCACCCCTCCACTTT
>TRBJ2-2|TRBV6-2/TRBV6-3|once|.
CASSYSSHWDVVNTGELFF
TGTGCCAGCAGTTACTCGAGCCACTGGGACGTCGTAAACACCGGGGAGCTGTTTTTT
>TRBJ2-3|TRBV6-5|.|.
CASSYGRAGTDTQYF
TGTGCCAGCAGTTACGGGCGGGCCGGCACAGATACGCAGTATTTT
>TRBJ2-3|TRBV6-6|.|TRBD2
CASTLTSGGTDTQYF
TGTGCCAGCACTCTAACTAGCGGGGGCACAGATACGCAGTATTTT
>TRBJ2-6|TRBV5-1|once|TRBD1
CASSPGQGGPGANVLTF
TGCGCCAGCAGCCCGGGACAGGGGGGACCTGGGGCCAACGTCCTGACTTTC
>TRBJ1-1|TRBV5-6|.|TRBD1
CASSPRTGGMNTEAFF
TGTGCCAGCAGCCCTCGGACAGGGGGCATGAACACTGAAGCTTTCTTT
>TRBJ1-6|TRBV4-2|.|TRBD1
CASSHTGGRSPLHF
TGTGCCAGCAGCCATACAGGGGGCCGGTCACCCCTCCACTTT
>TRBJ2-1|TRBV7-2|.|TRBD1
CASSLDRDSLNEQFF
TGTGCCAGCAGCTTGGATAGGGACAGTCTCAATGAGCAGTTCTTC
>TRBJ1-5|TRBV4-3|.|.
CASSQSVRDGRSYSNQPQHF
TGCGCCAGCAGCCAATCAGTCCGGGACGGCAGATCTTATAGCAATCAGCCCCAGCATTTT
>TRBJ1-2|TRBV6-5|.|.
CASSYKGYGYTF
TGTGCCAGCAGTTACAAGGGCTATGGCTACACCTTC
>TRBJ1-2|TRBV28|.|.
CASSLNLFGRQGGYTF
TGTGCCAGCAGTTTAAATCTATTCGGACGGCAGGGAGGCTACACCTTC
>TRBJ2-3|TRBV6-2/TRBV6-3|.|TRBD2
CASSLRLAGDTQYF
TGTGCCAGCAGTCTGCGACTAGCAGGAGATACGCAGTATTTT
>TRBJ1-3|TRBV9|.|.
CASSVTWSGNTIYF
TGTGCCAGCAGCGTCACATGGTCTGGAAACACCATATATTTT
>TRBJ2-7|TRBV28|few|.
CASSLLSYEQYF
TGTGCCAGCAGTCTACTCTCCTACGAGCAGTACTTC
>TRBJ1-1|TRBV4-1|many|.
CATRGLLRDTEAFF
TGCGCCACCAGGGGCCTCCTTAGGGACACTGAAGCTTTCTTT
>TRBJ2-1|TRBV24-1|.|.
CATSDLGDGAYNEQFF
TGTGCCACCAGTGATTTGGGGGACGGAGCCTACAATGAGCAGTTCTTC
>TRBJ1-1|TRBV6-1|.|.
CASSYDGRNTEAFF
TGTGCCAGCAGTTATGATGGTCGGAACACTGAAGCTTTCTTT
>TRBJ2-5|TRBV10-3|.|.
CAISASETRETQYF
TGTGCCATCAGTGCGTCGGAAACGAGGGAGACCCAGTACTTC
>TRBJ2-2|TRBV5-1|once|.
CASSSSRGYTGELFF
TGCGCCAGCAGCTCGTCTCGGGGCTACACCGGGGAGCTGTTTTTT
>TRBJ2-7|TRBV19|.|.
CASPNRDPDLDYEQYF
TGTGCCAGCCCCAACCGGGATCCCGACCTGGACTACGAGCAGTACTTC
>TRBJ1-1|TRBV10-3|.|.
CAISEIPQVNTEAFF
TGTGCCATCAGTGAGATCCCCCAGGTGAACACTGAAGCTTTCTTT